This entry features one T cell receptor beta chain sequence. Those who participated ranged in age from roughly 18 to 90 years and resided in about two dozen US areas. Cohorts were assigned according to the clinical history that participants reported. This sample is part of a study of blood T cell repertoires in COVID-19. Study at large: Samples came from the United States, Italy and Spain, spanning acute and convalescent COVID-19.

The data were produced by immunoSEQ multiplex PCR, yet TCRdb's version contains in-frame clones alone and is incomplete. In the table there are about 350,000 clones, 88% of which are singletons. This CDR3 comprises 14 residues. Trimming removed 4 bases from V and 8 bases from J, with 15 bases in between. The V gene's germline CDR1 is SGHRS and CDR2 YFSETQ. Sequenced sample: PBMCs or T cells enriched from blood (not recorded which). The chain recombines TRBV5-1 with TRBJ1-4, with D possibly being TRBD1 (6 bases). The clonotype originates from a woman aged 25 to 45 who had been exposed to COVID-19. In nucleotides, the CDR3 is TGCGCCAGCAGCCCTGGACAGTTGGGGGAAAAACTGTTTTTT. Amino acids: CASSPGQLGEKLFF.